This T cell receptor (beta chain) was captured by sequencing in a study of shared clonotypes between healthy human individuals. General study points: Non-shared clonotypes had lower generation probabilities than those shared by all four donors.

Remarks on this clone: Its specificity is not known.

Trimming removed 2 bases from V and 5 bases from J, with 11 bases in between. CDR1 GTSNPN and CDR2 SVGIG come from the germline V gene (reference sequence). CDR3 length: 13 amino acids. The protocol was immunoSEQ multiplex PCR, while the TCRdb copy is restricted to in-frame clones and leaves out a portion. Of 2 million to 2.5 million clones listed, about 92% are singletons. CD8 cells regarded as naive lacked CD45RO, were positively chosen for CCR7, and omitted terminally differentiated effector memory CD45RA+ cells. V gene TRBV30 combines with J gene TRBJ2-3; D is unclear. This receptor was obtained from a man between 18 and 29 years old in good health. Some clones in this sample may be carry-over from other donors' samples. The sample taken for sequencing was naive CD8+ T cells from PBMCs. The CDR3, as DNA: TGTGCCTGGAGTATTGGTTCGCGAGATACGCAGTATTTT. This gives the protein CAWSIGSRDTQYF. The entire variable domain, with the rest obtained from reference TRBV30 and TRBJ2-3, is as follows: SQTIHQWPATLVQPVGSPLSLECTVEGTSNPNLYWYRQAAGRGLQLLFYSVGIGQISSEVPQNLSASRPQDRQFILSSKKLLLSDSGFYLCAWSIGSRDTQYFGPGTRLTVL.